What follows are 23 T cell receptor beta chains derived from one specimen sequenced in a study of blood T cells in healthy people across ages. Then a second PCR, running roughly 6 to 12 cycles, was carried out with a sample-barcoded 5' primer and a J-beta primer mix. TCRdb redid the calling of the 5' RACE reads with MiXCR, one entry per CDR3 protein. The sample lists 1.5 million to 1.8 million distinct CDR3 sequences; approximately 42% were seen once. The sample taken for sequencing was blood. The receptors shown here come from a woman aged 18-29 years in good health.

This clonotype was detected a few times. V gene TRBV12-3 or TRBV12-4 combines with J gene TRBJ1-2; 12 nucleotides agree with TRBD1. This CDR3 comprises 17 residues. After removal of 6 bases from V and 7 bases from J, the junction contained 15 bases not matched to a gene. The CDR3 DNA follows: TGTGCCAGCAGCTCCTCCGGGACAGGGGGCTGGTATCGTGGCTACACCTTC. It yields the protein CASSSSGTGGWYRGYTF.

Here the CDR3 reads CASSGRISGGRGNEQFF. The CDR3 DNA is TGCGCCAGCAGCGGGAGGATATCGGGCGGGAGAGGGAATGAGCAGTTCTTC. The chain recombines TRBV5-1 with TRBJ2-1, with TRBD2 matching 7 bases. The CDR3 length is 17 residues. The V gene end was trimmed by 4 bases and the J gene end by 7 bases; junction bases not matched to a gene: 17. Germline assignment: CDR1 SGHRS and CDR2 YFSETQ.

A single count supports this clonotype. The V and J genes are TRBV7-2 and TRBJ1-1; D call uncertain. The V and J ends lost 4 bases and 6 bases respectively, with 9 bases between them. In germline, CDR1 is SGHTA, CDR2 FQGNSA. The CDR3 sequence is 12 residues long. CDR3 DNA sequence: TGTGCCAGCAGCTATAGAGGACCTGAAGCTTTCTTT. It codes for CASSYRGPEAFF.

This CDR3 is CASTDGRSSYNEQFF. CDR3 in DNA: TGTGCCAGCACCGACGGGCGGAGCTCCTACAATGAGCAGTTCTTC. V gene TRBV12-3 or TRBV12-4 combines with J gene TRBJ2-1; D gene uncertain. The ends were cut back, 7 bases at V and 0 bases at J, with 13 bases in the middle. This CDR3 is built from 15 residues.

The rearrangement uses TRBV28 and TRBJ2-2; D gene unclear. The germline gives CDR1 MDHEN, CDR2 SYDVKM. Trimming left V 6 bases short and J 5 bases short, with 7 bases between. The CDR3 covers 12 residues. The CDR3 nucleotides read TGTGCCAGCAGAACTCAAACCGGGGAGCTGTTTTTT. This encodes CASRTQTGELFF.

The chain links TRBV20-1 to TRBJ2-3; D not certain. V lost 8 bases, J lost 1 base, and 19 bases lay in between. This CDR3 has 15 residues. CDR1 and CDR2 (germline): DFQATT, SNEGSKA (reference sequence). The CDR3 DNA sequence: TGCAGTACGAGAGCTAGTGTCAGCGGCACAGATACGCAGTATTTT. It is translated as CSTRASVSGTDTQYF.

The V gene is TRBV3-1, the J gene TRBJ1-6, with D possibly matching TRBD1 (5 bases). The V and J ends lost 1 base and 10 bases respectively, with 23 bases between them. Looked up from germline, CDR1 is LGHDT and CDR2 is YNNKEL (reference sequence). This CDR3 contains 18 residues. The CDR3 reads CASSQGPPDKLAGSPLHF. DNA for the CDR3: TGTGCCAGCAGCCAAGGCCCCCCGGACAAACTCGCCGGATCACCCCTCCACTTT.

Remarks on this clonotype: Possible read error: a much larger clone is one base away. The V and J genes are TRBV2 and TRBJ1-2; D unresolved. Germline lookup yields CDR1 SNHLY and CDR2 FYNNEI. V was trimmed by 7 bases and J by 4 bases, leaving 7 bases between them. This CDR3 has 11 residues. The CDR3 loop reads CASTQSYGYTF. In DNA, the CDR3 is TGTGCCAGCACCCAGAGCTATGGCTACACCTTC. Using reference TRBV2 and TRBJ1-2 for the parts outside the CDR3, the full variable domain is EPEVTQTPSHQVTQMGQEVILRCVPISNHLYFYWYRQILGQKVEFLVSFYNNEISEKSEIFDDQFSVERPDGSNFTLKIRSTKLEDSAMYFCASTQSYGYTFGSGTRLTVV.

V and J are TRBV12-3 or TRBV12-4 and TRBJ1-2; tentative D call: TRBD1 (6 bases). The CDR3 totals 14 residues. With 5 bases removed from V and 4 bases from J, the gap between germline ends came to 14 bases. The CDR3 loop is CASSVQKGGYGYTF. CDR3 in DNA: TGTGCCAGCAGTGTCCAGAAAGGGGGCTATGGCTACACCTTC.

This chain connects TRBV12-3 or TRBV12-4 to TRBJ2-1; TRBD2 matches 11 bases. Trimming cost V 5 bases and J 7 bases; bases outside gene matches: 7. CDR3 length: 15 amino acids. CDR3 loop: CASSILAGVSNEQFF. The CDR3 DNA is TGTGCCAGCAGTATACTAGCGGGAGTATCAAATGAGCAGTTCTTC.

This clonotype was seen a few times. The rearrangement links TRBV4-1 to TRBJ2-5; 14 nucleotides agree with TRBD2. CDR3 length equals 15 residues. Germline V CDR1 and CDR2: MGHRA, YSYEKL. V lost 3 bases to trimming and J lost 5 bases; unmatched junction nucleotides: 2. This CDR3 reads CASSQTSGGVETQYF. CDR3 nucleotides: TGCGCCAGCAGCCAGACTAGCGGGGGGGTTGAGACCCAGTACTTC.

J is TRBJ2-1 and V is TRBV9, with TRBD2 identical over 11 bases. CDR1 is SGDLS and CDR2 is YYNGEE in the germline V gene. This CDR3 has 16 residues. J was trimmed by 4 bases and V by 0 bases; bases with no gene match: 3. CDR3 sequence: CASSVGSSGGYNEQFF. In DNA form, the CDR3 reads TGTGCCAGCAGCGTAGGTTCTAGCGGGGGGTACAATGAGCAGTTCTTC.

This clonotype was seen a few times. The V gene is TRBV6-2 or TRBV6-3, the J gene TRBJ1-2; D gene uncertain. CDR3 length equals 14 residues. Germline CDR1 reads MNHEY; CDR2 reads SVGEGT. Trimming took 5 bases from V and 2 from J, leaving 12 bases between them. This CDR3 is CASSDTPLNYGYTF. The CDR3 DNA reads as TGTGCCAGCAGTGATACCCCGTTAAACTATGGCTACACCTTC.

The chain joins TRBV12-3 or TRBV12-4 to TRBJ2-1, with TRBD2 identical over 10 bases. With V trimmed by 6 bases and J by 2 bases, 7 bases remained unmatched. The CDR3 spans 16 residues. The CDR3 DNA sequence: TGTGCCAGCAGCCCGCCTAGCGGGAGCGCCTACAATGAGCAGTTCTTC. Its translation: CASSPPSGSAYNEQFF.

The genes are TRBV2 and TRBJ1-1, with 9 bases that match TRBD1. This CDR3 spans 15 amino acids. Unmatched junction bases numbered 10, after V lost 6 bases and J lost 5 bases. Germline CDR1 and CDR2: SNHLY and FYNNEI. The CDR3 is CASRDRTGEGTEAFF. The CDR3 DNA follows: TGTGCCAGCAGGGACCGGACAGGGGAGGGTACTGAAGCTTTCTTT.

The sample holds many counts of this clonotype. V is TRBV15 and J is TRBJ1-5; D is ambiguous. Germline V gives CDR1 LNHNV, CDR2 YYDKDF (reference sequence). V lost 1 base and J 0 bases, leaving 7 bases between the germline ends. The CDR3 has 15 residues. CDR3 nucleotides: TGTGCCACCAGCAGAGGACTGATTAGCAATCAGCCCCAGCATTTT. Translation: CATSRGLISNQPQHF.

This chain links TRBV3-1 with TRBJ2-3; a possible D gene is TRBD1 (6 bases). The CDR3 is 12 residues long. The germline V and J ends were trimmed by 4 bases and 9 bases, with 11 bases remaining between them. CDR1 is LGHDT and CDR2 is YNNKEL in the germline V gene (reference sequence). CDR3 nucleotide sequence: TGTGCCAGCAGCCTACAGGGCGGGACGCAGTATTTT. This codes for CASSLQGGTQYF.

The chain uses TRBV4-3 and TRBJ2-5; D gene uncertain. V was clipped by 2 bases and J by 5 bases, with 12 bases between them. The CDR3 has 14 amino acids. Looked up from germline, CDR1 is LGHNA and CDR2 is YSLEER. The CDR3, as DNA: TGCGCCAGCAGCCAATCGGTGGGAATGGAGACCCAGTACTTC. It codes for CASSQSVGMETQYF.

This chain links TRBV6-2 or TRBV6-3 with TRBJ2-1, with 9 bases that match TRBD2. Germline CDR1 reads MNHEY; CDR2 reads SVGEGT. There are 16 residues in the CDR3. Unmatched junction bases numbered 11, after V lost 5 bases and J lost 6 bases. The CDR3 spells CASSPRGLAGINEQFF. CDR3 nucleotides: TGTGCCAGCAGTCCCCGGGGTCTAGCGGGGATCAATGAGCAGTTCTTC.

This sequence joins TRBV6-5 and TRBJ1-1; 7 bases line up with TRBD1. With V trimmed by 4 bases and J by 7 bases, 9 bases remained unmatched. Germline lookup yields CDR1 MNHEY and CDR2 SVGAGI. The CDR3 consists of 14 residues. CDR3 in amino acids: CASSSPGGIFEAFF. CDR3 nucleotide sequence: TGTGCCAGCAGTTCACCAGGGGGTATCTTTGAAGCTTTCTTT.

This clonotype has a handful of counts. V is TRBV20-1 and J is TRBJ2-7, with 8 nucleotides matching TRBD2. This CDR3 comprises 15 residues. Germline V gene sequence: CDR1 DFQATT, CDR2 SNEGSKA (reference sequence). Germline trimming cut 0 bases from V and 0 bases from J; bases unmatched to any gene: 4. The CDR3 spells CSARDPSGSSYEQYF. CDR3 coding DNA: TGCAGTGCTAGAGATCCGAGCGGGAGCTCCTACGAGCAGTACTTC.

V gene TRBV12-3 or TRBV12-4 combines with J gene TRBJ2-7; TRBD2 agrees at 8 bases. The CDR3 length is 15 residues. Trimming at V came to 4 bases and at J to 0 bases, leaving 5 bases not matched to a gene. The CDR3 loop is CASSSNSGNSYEQYF. The DNA of the CDR3 is TGTGCCAGCAGTTCCAATAGCGGGAACTCCTACGAGCAGTACTTC.

This clonotype has more than one count but fewer than ten. The chain recombines TRBV12-3 or TRBV12-4 with TRBJ2-2; no firm D call. The CDR3 consists of 15 residues. Trimming took 3 bases from V and 4 from J, leaving 12 bases between them. Here the CDR3 DNA reads TGTGCCAGCAGTTTTAAGCAGGACCTCACCGGGGAGCTGTTTTTT. It codes for CASSFKQDLTGELFF.